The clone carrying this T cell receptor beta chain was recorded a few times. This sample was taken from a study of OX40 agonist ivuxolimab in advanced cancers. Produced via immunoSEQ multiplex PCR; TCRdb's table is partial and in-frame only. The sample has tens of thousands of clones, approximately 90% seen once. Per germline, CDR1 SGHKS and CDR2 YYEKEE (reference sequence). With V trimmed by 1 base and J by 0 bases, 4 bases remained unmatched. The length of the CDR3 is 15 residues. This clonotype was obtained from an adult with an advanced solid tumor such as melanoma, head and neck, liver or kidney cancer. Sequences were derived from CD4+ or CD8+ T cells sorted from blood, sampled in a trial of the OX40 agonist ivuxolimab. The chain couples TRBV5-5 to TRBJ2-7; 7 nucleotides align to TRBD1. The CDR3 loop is CASSLQGGASYEQYF. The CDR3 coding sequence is TGTGCCAGCAGCTTGCAAGGGGGCGCCTCCTACGAGCAGTACTTC.